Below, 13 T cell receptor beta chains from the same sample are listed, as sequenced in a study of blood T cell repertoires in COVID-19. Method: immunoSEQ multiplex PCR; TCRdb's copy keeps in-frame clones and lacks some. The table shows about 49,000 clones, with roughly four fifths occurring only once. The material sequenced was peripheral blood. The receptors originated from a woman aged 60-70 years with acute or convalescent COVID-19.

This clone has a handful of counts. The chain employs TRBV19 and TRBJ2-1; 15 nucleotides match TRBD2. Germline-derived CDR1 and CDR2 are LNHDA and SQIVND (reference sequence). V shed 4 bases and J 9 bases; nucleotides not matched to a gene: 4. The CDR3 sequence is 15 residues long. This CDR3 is CASSKGLAGGGEQFF. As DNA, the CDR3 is TGTGCCAGTAGTAAGGGACTAGCGGGGGGAGGTGAGCAGTTCTTC.

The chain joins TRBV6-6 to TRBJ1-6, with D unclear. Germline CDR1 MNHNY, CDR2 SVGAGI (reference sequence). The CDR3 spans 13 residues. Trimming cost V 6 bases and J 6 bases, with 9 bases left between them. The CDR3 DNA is TGTGCCAGCAGATATTCGGGTAATTCACCCCTCCACTTT. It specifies CASRYSGNSPLHF.

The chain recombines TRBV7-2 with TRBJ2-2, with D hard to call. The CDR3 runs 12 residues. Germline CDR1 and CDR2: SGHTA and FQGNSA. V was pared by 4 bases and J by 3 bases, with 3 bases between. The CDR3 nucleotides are TGTGCCAGCAGCTCATACACCGGGGAGCTGTTTTTT. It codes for CASSSYTGELFF.

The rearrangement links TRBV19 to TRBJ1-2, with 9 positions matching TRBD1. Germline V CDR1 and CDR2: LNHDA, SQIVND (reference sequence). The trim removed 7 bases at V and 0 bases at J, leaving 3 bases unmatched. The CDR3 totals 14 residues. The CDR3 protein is CASTRTGANYGYTF. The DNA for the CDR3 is TGTGCCAGTACCCGGACAGGGGCTAACTATGGCTACACCTTC. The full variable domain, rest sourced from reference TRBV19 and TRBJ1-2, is DGGITQSPKYLFRKEGQNVTLSCEQNLNHDAMYWYRQDPGQGLRLIYYSQIVNDFQKGDIAEGYSVSREKKESFPLTVTSAQKNPTAFYLCASTRTGANYGYTFGSGTRLTVV.

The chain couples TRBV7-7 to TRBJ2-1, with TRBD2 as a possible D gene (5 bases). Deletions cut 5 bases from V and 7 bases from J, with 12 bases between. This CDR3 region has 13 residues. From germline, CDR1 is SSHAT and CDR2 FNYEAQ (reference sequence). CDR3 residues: CASSVVGSNEQFF. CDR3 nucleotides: TGTGCCAGCAGCGTCGTGGGGAGTAATGAGCAGTTCTTC.

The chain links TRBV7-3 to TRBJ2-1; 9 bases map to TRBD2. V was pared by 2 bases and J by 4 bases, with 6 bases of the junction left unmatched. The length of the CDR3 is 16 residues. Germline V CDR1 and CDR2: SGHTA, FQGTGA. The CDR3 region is CASSLRNLAGYNEQFF. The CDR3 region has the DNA TGTGCCAGCAGCTTACGTAACCTAGCGGGGTACAATGAGCAGTTCTTC.

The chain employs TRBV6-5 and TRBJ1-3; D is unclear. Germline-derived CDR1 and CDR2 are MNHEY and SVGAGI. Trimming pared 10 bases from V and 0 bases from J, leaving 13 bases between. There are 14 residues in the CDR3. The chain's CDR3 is CATLRDPSGNTIYF. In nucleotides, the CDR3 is TGTGCCACCCTCCGAGATCCCTCTGGAAACACCATATATTTT.

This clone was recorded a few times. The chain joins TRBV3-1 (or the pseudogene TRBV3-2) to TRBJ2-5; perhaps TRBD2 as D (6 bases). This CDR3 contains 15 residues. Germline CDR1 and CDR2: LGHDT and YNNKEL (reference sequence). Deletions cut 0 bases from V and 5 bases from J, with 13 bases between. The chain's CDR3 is CASSQEEGRWETQYF. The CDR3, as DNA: TGTGCCAGCAGCCAAGAGGAGGGCCGATGGGAGACCCAGTACTTC.

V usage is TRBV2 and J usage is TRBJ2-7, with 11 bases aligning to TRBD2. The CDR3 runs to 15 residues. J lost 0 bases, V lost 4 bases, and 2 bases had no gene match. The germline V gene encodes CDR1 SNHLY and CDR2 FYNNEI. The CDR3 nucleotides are TGTGCCAGCAGTGCTCTAGCGGGGGGCTCCTACGAGCAGTACTTC. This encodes CASSALAGGSYEQYF. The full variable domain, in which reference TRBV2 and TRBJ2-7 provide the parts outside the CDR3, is EPEVTQTPSHQVTQMGQEVILRCVPISNHLYFYWYRQILGQKVEFLVSFYNNEISEKSEIFDDQFSVERPDGSNFTLKIRSTKLEDSAMYFCASSALAGGSYEQYFGPGTRLTVT.

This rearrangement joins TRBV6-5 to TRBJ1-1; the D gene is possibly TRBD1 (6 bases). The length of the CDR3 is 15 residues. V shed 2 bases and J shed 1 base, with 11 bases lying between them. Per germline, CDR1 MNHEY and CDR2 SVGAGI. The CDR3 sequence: CASSYQGRANTEAFF. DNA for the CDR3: TGTGCCAGCAGTTACCAGGGGCGGGCGAACACTGAAGCTTTCTTT.

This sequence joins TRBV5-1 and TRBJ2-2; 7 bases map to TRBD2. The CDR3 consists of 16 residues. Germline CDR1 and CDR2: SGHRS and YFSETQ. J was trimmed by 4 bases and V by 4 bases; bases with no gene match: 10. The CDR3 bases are TGCGCCAGCAGCCCCACCCTGGGGGGGGTCACCGGGGAGCTGTTTTTT. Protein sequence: CASSPTLGGVTGELFF.

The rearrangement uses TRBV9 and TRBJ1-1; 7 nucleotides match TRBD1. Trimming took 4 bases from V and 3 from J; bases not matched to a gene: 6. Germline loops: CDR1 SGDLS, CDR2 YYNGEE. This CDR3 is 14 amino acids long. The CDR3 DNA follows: TGTGCCAGCAGCTTCCGGGACAGTTACACTGAAGCTTTCTTT. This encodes CASSFRDSYTEAFF.

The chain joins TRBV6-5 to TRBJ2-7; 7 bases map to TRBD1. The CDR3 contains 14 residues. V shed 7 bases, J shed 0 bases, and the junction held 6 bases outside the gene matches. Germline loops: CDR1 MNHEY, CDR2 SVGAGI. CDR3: CASKEAGGSYEQYF. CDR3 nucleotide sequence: TGTGCCAGCAAGGAGGCAGGGGGCTCCTACGAGCAGTACTTC.